This T cell receptor (beta chain) was captured by sequencing in a study of blood T cell repertoires in COVID-19. On the study more broadly: Collection of acute and convalescent COVID-19 samples took place in the United States, Italy and Spain. Sources were T cells, B-cell-depleted T cells, or PBMCs; the material itself was cDNA or gDNA.

Original processing methods: Using reference gene primer amplification, nucleated cell counts were estimated. Generated by immunoSEQ multiplex PCR, the TCRdb table keeps only in-frame clones and is missing some. The D gene and trimming were derived from the DNA, and the V and J assignments and clone size from that table. In the table there are around 24,000 clones, about 89% of which are singletons. CDR1 and CDR2 from the germline V gene are SGDLS and YYNGEE. V lost 3 bases, J lost 0 bases, and 8 bases stayed unmatched. The CDR3 is 16 amino acids. The receptor was derived from a woman aged 65 to 85 with active COVID-19. Material for sequencing was peripheral blood. J is TRBJ2-7 and V is TRBV9; TRBD2 matches 8 bases. The CDR3 sequence: CASSAGLAENSYEQYF. For the CDR3, the DNA is TGTGCCAGCAGCGCCGGACTAGCCGAGAACTCCTACGAGCAGTACTTC.